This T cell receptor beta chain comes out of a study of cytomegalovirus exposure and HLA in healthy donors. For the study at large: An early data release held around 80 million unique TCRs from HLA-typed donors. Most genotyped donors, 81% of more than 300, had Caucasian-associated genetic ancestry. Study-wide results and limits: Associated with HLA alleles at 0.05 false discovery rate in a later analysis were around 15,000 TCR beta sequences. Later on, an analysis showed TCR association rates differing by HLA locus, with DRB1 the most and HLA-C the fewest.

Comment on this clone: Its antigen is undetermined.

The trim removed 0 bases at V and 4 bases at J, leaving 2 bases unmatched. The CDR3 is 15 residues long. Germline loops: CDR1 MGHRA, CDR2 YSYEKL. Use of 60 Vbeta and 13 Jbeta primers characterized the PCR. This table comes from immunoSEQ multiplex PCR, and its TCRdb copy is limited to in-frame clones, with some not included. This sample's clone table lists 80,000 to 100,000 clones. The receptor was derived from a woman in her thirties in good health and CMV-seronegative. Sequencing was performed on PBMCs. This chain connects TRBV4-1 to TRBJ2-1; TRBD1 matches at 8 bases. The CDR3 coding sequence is TGCGCCAGCAGCCAAGAGGGACAGGTATACAATGAGCAGTTCTTC. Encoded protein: CASSQEGQVYNEQFF.